The next 24 T cell receptor beta chains were all read from a single sample in a study of pediatric ulcerative colitis. TCRdb keeps only in-frame clones here, not all; method: immunoSEQ multiplex PCR. The table shows around 64,000 clones, with around 80% occurring only once. Sequencing was carried out using blood. Receptors were obtained from a boy younger than 18 with moderate ulcerative colitis.

This sequence joins TRBV4-1 and TRBJ1-1; 7 bases are a match to TRBD1. This CDR3 contains 12 residues. The germline V gene encodes CDR1 MGHRA and CDR2 YSYEKL. With V trimmed by 1 base and J by 11 bases, 4 bases remained unmatched. The CDR3 spells CASSQVQGKAFF. In DNA form, the CDR3 reads TGCGCCAGCAGCCAAGTACAGGGGAAGGCTTTCTTT.

This rearrangement joins TRBV30 to TRBJ2-7; 7 bases align to TRBD1. Germline trimming cut 5 bases from V and 5 bases from J; bases unmatched to any gene: 3. CDR3 length: 11 amino acids. Germline-derived CDR1 and CDR2 are GTSNPN and SVGIG (reference sequence). The CDR3 protein is CAWDRADEQYF. In DNA, the CDR3 is TGTGCCTGGGACAGGGCCGACGAGCAGTACTTC.

This clone appeared a few times. The V gene is TRBV19, the J gene TRBJ1-2; D may be TRBD1 (5 bases). This CDR3 spans 14 amino acids. Germline CDR1 reads LNHDA; CDR2 reads SQIVND (reference sequence). Trimming stripped 3 bases from V and 4 bases from J, with 12 bases between. CDR3 DNA: TGTGCCAGTAGTATCCGACGGACACTCTATGGCTACACCTTC. Residues: CASSIRRTLYGYTF.

CDR3 loop: CASSLYRAYNSPLHF. The CDR3 region has the DNA TGTGCCAGCAGCTTGTACAGGGCCTATAATTCACCCCTCCACTTT. This chain uses TRBV5-5 with TRBJ1-6, with TRBD1 as a possible D gene (6 bases). The ends were cut back, 1 base at V and 2 bases at J, with 7 bases in the middle. Looked up from germline, CDR1 is SGHKS and CDR2 is YYEKEE (reference sequence). This CDR3 region has 15 residues.

The rearrangement links TRBV29-1 to TRBJ2-1, with unresolved D. V lost 8 bases and J 5 bases, leaving 7 bases between the germline ends. The CDR3 totals 10 residues. Per germline, CDR1 SQVTM and CDR2 ANQGSEA. CDR3 DNA sequence: TGCAGCACTTGGGACAATGAGCAGTTCTTC. Amino acid sequence: CSTWDNEQFF.

The rearrangement links TRBV5-6 to TRBJ1-2, with D possibly matching TRBD1 (6 bases). Germline V gene lookup returns CDR1 SGHDT and CDR2 YYEEEE. V lost 2 bases and J 4 bases, leaving 15 bases between the germline ends. CDR3 length: 15 residues. The CDR3 DNA is TGTGCCAGCAGCTTTGGGGCAGGGGAGAGCTATGGCTACACCTTC. Amino acids: CASSFGAGESYGYTF.

This chain connects TRBV5-1 to TRBJ2-3; 8 bases are shared with TRBD1. After removal of 0 bases from V and 2 bases from J, the junction contained 8 bases not matched to a gene. Germline V gene lookup returns CDR1 SGHRS and CDR2 YFSETQ. The CDR3 extends over 17 amino acids. The CDR3 coding sequence is TGCGCCAGCAGCTTGGCCCAACGGGACAGGTACACAGATACGCAGTATTTT. It yields the protein CASSLAQRDRYTDTQYF.

This clone was counted a few times. V and J are TRBV7-9 and TRBJ1-2; possible D gene TRBD1, 6 bases. V was shortened by 1 base and J by 5 bases, with 14 bases between the two germline ends. The CDR3 runs 15 residues. Germline V gene data show CDR1 as SEHNR and CDR2 as FQNEAQ (reference sequence). This CDR3 reads CASSLEQGGFYGYTF. CDR3 nucleotides: TGTGCCAGCAGCTTAGAACAGGGAGGTTTTTATGGCTACACCTTC.

This sequence joins TRBV7-2 and TRBJ1-5; no firm D call. Per germline, CDR1 SGHTA and CDR2 FQGNSA. V was trimmed by 5 bases and J by 5 bases, leaving 10 bases between them. The CDR3 spans 13 residues. The CDR3 region has the DNA TGTGCCAGCAGCCGGAGTTTTGATCAGCCCCAGCATTTT. Its translation is CASSRSFDQPQHF.

The chain employs TRBV5-4 and TRBJ2-3, with a possible D match to TRBD2 (6 bases). The germline gives CDR1 SGHNT, CDR2 YYREEE (reference sequence). V was cut by 0 bases and J by 2 bases, with 10 bases left in between. The CDR3 contains 15 residues. In DNA, the CDR3 is TGTGCCAGCAGCTTGGGTGCGGGGTCCACAGATACGCAGTATTTT. Protein product: CASSLGAGSTDTQYF. The full variable domain, its missing parts supplied by reference TRBV5-4 and TRBJ2-3, is ETGVTQSPTHLIKTRGQQVTLRCSSQSGHNTVSWYQQALGQGPQFIFQYYREEENGRGNFPPRFSGLQFPNYSSELNVNALELDDSALYLCASSLGAGSTDTQYFGPGTRLTVL.

The genes are TRBV12-5 and TRBJ1-2; 8 bases align to TRBD1. V lost 1 base, J lost 3 bases, and 4 bases stayed unmatched. The CDR3 has 15 amino acids. Per the germline V gene, CDR1 is LGHNT and CDR2 is FRNRAP. The chain's CDR3 is CASGLGGTGDYGYTF. The CDR3 region has the DNA TGTGCTAGTGGTTTGGGGGGGACAGGCGACTATGGCTACACCTTC.

This rearrangement joins TRBV5-6 to TRBJ2-3; D not certain. Germline CDR1 is SGHDT and CDR2 is YYEEEE. The CDR3 is 17 amino acids. Trimming took off 0 bases at V and 1 base at J, with 15 bases between the two ends. The CDR3 region has the DNA TGTGCCAGCAGCTTGGTACCCCGGGCCCCTGGCACAGATACGCAGTATTTT. Protein: CASSLVPRAPGTDTQYF.

This chain joins TRBV27 and TRBJ1-2; D unresolved. This CDR3 has 13 residues. Germline loops: CDR1 MNHEY, CDR2 SMNVEV (reference sequence). The V gene lost 2 bases and the J gene lost 4 bases, with 8 bases spanning the gap. CDR3 sequence: CASSLTRSYGYTF. In DNA form, the CDR3 reads TGTGCCAGCAGTTTAACAAGAAGCTATGGCTACACCTTC.

This clone was detected a few times. J is TRBJ1-2 and V is TRBV5-5; TRBD1 aligns across 8 bases. V lost 7 bases to trimming and J lost 3 bases; unmatched junction nucleotides: 14. Germline CDR1 reads SGHKS; CDR2 reads YYEKEE (reference sequence). The CDR3 is made up of 16 amino acids. CDR3 loop: CASSSQGAGRDYGYTF. CDR3 sequence (DNA): TGTGCCAGCTCATCTCAGGGGGCGGGTCGGGACTATGGCTACACCTTC.

The chain links TRBV4-3 to TRBJ2-7; tentatively, D is TRBD1 (6 bases). The CDR3 contains 16 residues. The ends were cut back, 4 bases at V and 2 bases at J, with 18 bases in the middle. The germline CDR1 and CDR2 sequences are LGHNA and YSLEER. The CDR3 DNA reads TGCGCCAGCAGCCCGAACAGGGTTAGATGGGCCTACGAGCAGTACTTC. Its translation: CASSPNRVRWAYEQYF.

The rearrangement links TRBV6-6 to TRBJ2-5, with D hard to call. The CDR3 runs to 15 residues. Germline values: CDR1 MNHNY, CDR2 SVGAGI (reference sequence). V lost 2 bases to trimming and J lost 1 base, with 11 bases between them. CDR3 in amino acids: CASSYPSPTQETQYF. The CDR3 coding sequence is TGTGCCAGCAGTTACCCCTCACCGACCCAAGAGACCCAGTACTTC.

The chain has TRBV27 and TRBJ2-3; D ambiguous. The germline V gene has CDR1 MNHEY and CDR2 SMNVEV (reference sequence). The CDR3 runs 13 residues. Deletions cut 5 bases from V and 2 bases from J, with 8 bases between. The CDR3 region is CASSPSVTDTQYF. The DNA for the CDR3 is TGTGCCAGCAGTCCCTCGGTCACAGATACGCAGTATTTT.

The chain employs TRBV10-3 and TRBJ2-3; 12 bases agree with TRBD2. CDR3 length: 16 residues. Unmatched junction bases numbered 7, after V lost 6 bases and J lost 3 bases. Germline lookup yields CDR1 ENHRY and CDR2 SYGVKD. DNA of the CDR3: TGTGCCATCAGCCGAGGACTAGCGGGGTTAACAGATACGCAGTATTTT. Residues: CAISRGLAGLTDTQYF.

The chain carries TRBV5-4 and TRBJ2-2, with D maybe TRBD1 (6 bases). V lost 5 bases, J lost 2 bases, and 13 bases lay in between. The germline gives CDR1 SGHNT, CDR2 YYREEE (reference sequence). The CDR3 covers 15 residues. CDR3 in DNA: TGTGCCAGCAGAAAGGACAGTAAAAACACCGGGGAGCTGTTTTTT. This codes for CASRKDSKNTGELFF.

The chain links TRBV2 to TRBJ2-1, with 9 bases identical to TRBD1. Per the germline V gene, CDR1 is SNHLY and CDR2 is FYNNEI. After removal of 4 bases from V and 16 bases from J, the junction contained 8 bases not matched to a gene. CDR3 length: 12 amino acids. The CDR3 spells CASSGGTGYPFF. The CDR3 DNA reads as TGTGCCAGCAGTGGGGGGACAGGGTACCCTTTCTTC.

The chain joins TRBV18 to TRBJ1-1; no reliable D call. CDR3 length: 14 residues. Trimming took 3 bases from V and 1 from J, leaving 9 bases between them. Looked up from germline, CDR1 is KGHSH and CDR2 is LQKENI. CDR3: CASSPGEGNTEAFF. The CDR3, as DNA: TGTGCCAGCTCACCCGGGGAGGGGAACACTGAAGCTTTCTTT.

This clone showed up just once. V gene TRBV11-3 combines with J gene TRBJ2-2, with 10 nucleotides matching TRBD2. The CDR3 consists of 16 residues. Germline-derived CDR1 and CDR2 are SGHNT and YENEEA. J lost 3 bases, V lost 3 bases, and 4 bases had no gene match. The CDR3 loop is CASSFSGRVYTGELFF. The CDR3 DNA reads TGTGCCAGCAGCTTCAGCGGGAGGGTGTACACCGGGGAGCTGTTTTTT. Variable domain in full (rest from reference TRBV11-3 and TRBJ2-2): EAGVVQSPRYKIIEKKQPVAFWCNPISGHNTLYWYLQNLGQGPELLIRYENEEAVDDSQLPKDRFSAERLKGVDSTLKIQPAELGDSAVYLCASSFSGRVYTGELFFGEGSRLTVL.

For the CDR3, the DNA is TGTGCCAGCAGCTTAAAGACAGTCTCCTACGAGCAGTACTTC. Residues: CASSLKTVSYEQYF. The chain links TRBV7-2 to TRBJ2-7; a weak D match, TRBD1 (5 bases). V lost 2 bases and J lost 0, with 8 bases in between. Germline assignment: CDR1 SGHTA and CDR2 FQGNSA. The CDR3 spans 14 residues.

This clone was picked up one time. The genes are TRBV9 and TRBJ2-3; D unclear. The CDR3 consists of 15 residues. Germline V gives CDR1 SGDLS, CDR2 YYNGEE. V was clipped by 0 bases and J by 0 bases, with 8 bases between them. The CDR3 bases are TGTGCCAGCAGCGTAGCGATAACTAGCACAGATACGCAGTATTTT. Protein: CASSVAITSTDTQYF.